This T cell receptor beta chain was captured in a study of shared clonotypes between healthy human individuals. On the study more broadly: The donors, two women and a few men, were aged 18 to 49. The study used three CD4 naive, three CD4 memory, two CD8 naive and one CD8 memory plate per donor. Study-level findings and limits: Some naive CD4 clonotypes, 4% to 6%, turned up in common across a handful of donors.

Terminally differentiated effector memory CD45RA+ cells were excluded by CCR7 positive selection of CD45RO-negative cells. Replicate PCRs from sorted subsets contained around 190 ng DNA, which is 30,000 to 35,000 T cell genomes. Produced via immunoSEQ multiplex PCR; TCRdb's table is partial and in-frame only. The sample contains around 2.1 million clones, about 92% of which appear only once. Germline assignment: CDR1 ENHRY and CDR2 SYGVKD. CDR3 length: 13 amino acids. With 2 bases removed from V and 3 bases from J, the gap between germline ends came to 6 bases. As regards this clone: What it binds is not known.

Sequencing was done on a sample of naive CD8+ T cells from PBMCs. This receptor was obtained from a man between 18 and 35 years old in good health. Some clones in this sample may be carry-over from other donors' samples. The genes are TRBV10-3 and TRBJ2-3; D unclear. The CDR3 loop is CAISETRTDTQYF. For the CDR3, the DNA is TGTGCCATCAGTGAGACCCGAACAGATACGCAGTATTTT.